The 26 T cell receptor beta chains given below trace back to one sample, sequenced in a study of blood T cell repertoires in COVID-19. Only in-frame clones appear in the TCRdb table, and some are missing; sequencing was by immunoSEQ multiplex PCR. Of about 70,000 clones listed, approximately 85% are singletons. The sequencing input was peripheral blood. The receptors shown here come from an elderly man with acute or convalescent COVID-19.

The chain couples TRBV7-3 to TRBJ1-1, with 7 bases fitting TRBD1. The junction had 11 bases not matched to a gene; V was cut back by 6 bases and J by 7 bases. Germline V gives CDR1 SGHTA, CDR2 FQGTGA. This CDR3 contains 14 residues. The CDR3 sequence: CASSLGGAANEAFF. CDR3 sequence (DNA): TGTGCCAGCAGTTTAGGGGGCGCGGCGAATGAAGCTTTCTTT.

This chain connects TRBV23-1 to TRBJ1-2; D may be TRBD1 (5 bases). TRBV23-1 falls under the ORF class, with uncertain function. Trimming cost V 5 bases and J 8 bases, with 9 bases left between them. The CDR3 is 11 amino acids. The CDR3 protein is CASSRRGGYTF. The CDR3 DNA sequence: TGCGCCAGCAGTAGAAGGGGAGGCTACACCTTC.

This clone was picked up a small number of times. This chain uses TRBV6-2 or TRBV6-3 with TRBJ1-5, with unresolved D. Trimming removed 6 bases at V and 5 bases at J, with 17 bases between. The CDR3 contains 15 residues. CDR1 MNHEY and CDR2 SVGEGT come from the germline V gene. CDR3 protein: CASRPWQVAHQPQHF. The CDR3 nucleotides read TGTGCCAGCAGACCTTGGCAGGTTGCCCATCAGCCCCAGCATTTT.

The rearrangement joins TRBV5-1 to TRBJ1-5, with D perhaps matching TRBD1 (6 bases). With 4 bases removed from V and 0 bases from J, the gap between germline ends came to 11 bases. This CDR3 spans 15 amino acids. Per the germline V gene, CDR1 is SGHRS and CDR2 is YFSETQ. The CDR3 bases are TGCGCCAGCAGCCCCACAGGGTATAGCAATCAGCCCCAGCATTTT. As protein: CASSPTGYSNQPQHF.

The CDR3 sequence is CATSDFGGESSYNEQFF. The CDR3 DNA reads TGTGCCACCAGTGATTTTGGCGGGGAGAGCTCCTACAATGAGCAGTTCTTC. The chain recombines TRBV24-1 with TRBJ2-1, with a tentative D call TRBD2 (6 bases). Trimming stripped 1 base from V and 0 bases from J, with 12 bases between. Looked up from germline, CDR1 is KGHDR and CDR2 is SFDVKD. The CDR3 extends over 17 amino acids.

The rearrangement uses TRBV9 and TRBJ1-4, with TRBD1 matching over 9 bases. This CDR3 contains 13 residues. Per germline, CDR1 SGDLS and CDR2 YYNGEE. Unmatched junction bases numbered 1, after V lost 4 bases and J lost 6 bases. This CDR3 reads CASSRTGDEKLFF. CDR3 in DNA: TGTGCCAGCAGCCGGACAGGGGATGAAAAACTGTTTTTT.

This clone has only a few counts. The CDR3 coding sequence is TGTGCCAGCACAGACCCTGCTAGCGGGGGTCCCACCGGGGAGCTGTTTTTT. Its protein is CASTDPASGGPTGELFF. This chain uses TRBV5-4 with TRBJ2-2, with TRBD2 matching over 10 bases. This CDR3 is built from 17 residues. Unmatched junction bases numbered 12, after V lost 6 bases and J lost 4 bases. Germline CDR1 SGHNT, CDR2 YYREEE (reference sequence).

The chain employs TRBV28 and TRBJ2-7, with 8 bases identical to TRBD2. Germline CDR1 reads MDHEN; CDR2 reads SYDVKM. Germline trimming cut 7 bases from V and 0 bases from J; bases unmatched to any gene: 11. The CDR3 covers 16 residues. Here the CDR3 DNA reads TGTGCCAGCATAAGCGGGGGCCAGCCCCACTCCTACGAGCAGTACTTC. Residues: CASISGGQPHSYEQYF.

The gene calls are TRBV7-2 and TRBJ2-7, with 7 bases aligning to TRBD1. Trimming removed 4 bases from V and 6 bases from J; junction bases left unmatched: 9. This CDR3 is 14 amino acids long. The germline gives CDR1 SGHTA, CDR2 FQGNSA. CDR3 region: CASSSRTGEPEQYF. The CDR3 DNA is TGTGCCAGCAGCTCCCGAACAGGGGAACCCGAGCAGTACTTC. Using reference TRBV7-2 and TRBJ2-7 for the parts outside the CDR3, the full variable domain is GAGVSQSPSNKVTEKGKDVELRCDPISGHTALYWYRQSLGQGLEFLIYFQGNSAPDKSGLPSDRFSAERTGGSVSTLTIQRTQQEDSAVYLCASSSRTGEPEQYFGPGTRLTVT.

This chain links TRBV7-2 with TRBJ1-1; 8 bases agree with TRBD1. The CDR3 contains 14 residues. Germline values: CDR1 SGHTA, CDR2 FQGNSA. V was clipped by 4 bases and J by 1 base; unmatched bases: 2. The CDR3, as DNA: TGTGCCAGCAGCTACGGGACAGGGAACACTGAAGCTTTCTTT. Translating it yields CASSYGTGNTEAFF.

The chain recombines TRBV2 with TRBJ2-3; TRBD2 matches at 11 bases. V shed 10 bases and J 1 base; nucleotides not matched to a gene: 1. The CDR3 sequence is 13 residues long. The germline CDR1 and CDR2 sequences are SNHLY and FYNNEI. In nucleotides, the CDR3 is TGTGCCAAGACTAGCGGGGGCACAGATACGCAGTATTTT. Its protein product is CAKTSGGTDTQYF.

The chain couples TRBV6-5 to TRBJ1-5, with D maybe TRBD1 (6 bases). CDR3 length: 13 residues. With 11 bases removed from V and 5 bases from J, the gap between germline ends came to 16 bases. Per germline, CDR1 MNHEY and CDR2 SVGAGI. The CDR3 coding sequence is TGTGCCGAGGGGGTCCAGGGTGATCAGCCCCAGCATTTT. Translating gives CAEGVQGDQPQHF.

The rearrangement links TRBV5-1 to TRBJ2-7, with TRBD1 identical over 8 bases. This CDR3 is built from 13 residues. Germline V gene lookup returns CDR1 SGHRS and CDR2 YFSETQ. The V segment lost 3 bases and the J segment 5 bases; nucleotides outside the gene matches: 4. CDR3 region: CASSSGQGDEQYF. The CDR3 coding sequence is TGCGCCAGCAGCTCCGGACAGGGTGACGAGCAGTACTTC.

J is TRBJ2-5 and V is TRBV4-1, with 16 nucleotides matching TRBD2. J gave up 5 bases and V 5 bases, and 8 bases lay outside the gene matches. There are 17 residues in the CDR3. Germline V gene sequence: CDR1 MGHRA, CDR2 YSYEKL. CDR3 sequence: CASSAGTSGGAGETQYF. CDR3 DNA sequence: TGCGCCAGCAGCGCCGGGACTAGCGGGGGGGCCGGCGAGACCCAGTACTTC.

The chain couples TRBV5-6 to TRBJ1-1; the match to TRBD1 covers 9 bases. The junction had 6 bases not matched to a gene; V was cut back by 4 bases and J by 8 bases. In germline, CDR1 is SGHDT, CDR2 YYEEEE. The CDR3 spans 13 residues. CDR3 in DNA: TGTGCCAGCAGCAACACGGGGACAGGGGAAGCTTTCTTT. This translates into CASSNTGTGEAFF.

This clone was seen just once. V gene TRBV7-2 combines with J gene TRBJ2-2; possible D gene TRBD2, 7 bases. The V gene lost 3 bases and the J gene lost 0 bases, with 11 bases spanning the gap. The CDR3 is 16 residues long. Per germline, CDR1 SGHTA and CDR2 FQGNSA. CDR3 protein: CASSFSGGSNTGELFF. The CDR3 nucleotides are TGTGCCAGCAGCTTTTCGGGGGGCTCGAACACCGGGGAGCTGTTTTTT. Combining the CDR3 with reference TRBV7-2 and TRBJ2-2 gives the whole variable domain GAGVSQSPSNKVTEKGKDVELRCDPISGHTALYWYRQSLGQGLEFLIYFQGNSAPDKSGLPSDRFSAERTGGSVSTLTIQRTQQEDSAVYLCASSFSGGSNTGELFFGEGSRLTVL.

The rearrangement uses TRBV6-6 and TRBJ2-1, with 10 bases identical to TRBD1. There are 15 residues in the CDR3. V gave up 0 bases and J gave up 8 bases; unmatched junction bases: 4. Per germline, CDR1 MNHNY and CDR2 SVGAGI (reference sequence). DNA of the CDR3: TGTGCCAGCAGTTACTCCCCGACAGGGGGCTATGAGCAGTTCTTC. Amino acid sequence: CASSYSPTGGYEQFF.

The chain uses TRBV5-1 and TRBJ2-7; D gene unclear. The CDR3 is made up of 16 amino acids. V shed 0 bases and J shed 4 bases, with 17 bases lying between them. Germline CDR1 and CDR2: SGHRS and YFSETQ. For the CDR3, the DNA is TGCGCCAGCAGCTTGGGAGGATGGTCAAGTGCGTACGAGCAGTACTTC. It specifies CASSLGGWSSAYEQYF.

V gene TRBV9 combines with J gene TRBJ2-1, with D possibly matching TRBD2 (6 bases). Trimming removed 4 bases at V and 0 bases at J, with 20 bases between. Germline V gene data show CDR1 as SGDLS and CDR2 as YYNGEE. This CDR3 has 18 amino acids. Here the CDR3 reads CASSLASSGMSSYNEQFF. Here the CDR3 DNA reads TGTGCCAGCAGCCTAGCAAGTAGCGGTATGAGCTCCTACAATGAGCAGTTCTTC.

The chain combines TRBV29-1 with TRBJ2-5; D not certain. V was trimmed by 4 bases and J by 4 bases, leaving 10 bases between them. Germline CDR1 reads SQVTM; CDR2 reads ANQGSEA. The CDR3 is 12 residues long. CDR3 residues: CSVVNSPETQYF. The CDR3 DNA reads TGCAGCGTTGTTAACAGCCCAGAGACCCAGTACTTC.

In nucleotides, the CDR3 is TGTGCCAGCAGCAAGGGACAGGGGGCGCGTTCAGGAGAGACCCAGTACTTC. Translation: CASSKGQGARSGETQYF. The gene calls are TRBV21-1 and TRBJ2-5; the D segment call TRBD1 is taken from the table without a DNA check. TRBV21-1 constitutes a pseudogene. This CDR3 is built from 17 residues.

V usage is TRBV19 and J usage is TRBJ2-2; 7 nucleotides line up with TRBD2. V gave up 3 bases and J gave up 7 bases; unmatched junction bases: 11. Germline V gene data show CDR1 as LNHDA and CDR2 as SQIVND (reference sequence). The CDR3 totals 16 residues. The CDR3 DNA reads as TGTGCCAGTAGTATTGGTGGGGGGGACTTCGGCGGGGAGCTGTTTTTT. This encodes CASSIGGGDFGGELFF.

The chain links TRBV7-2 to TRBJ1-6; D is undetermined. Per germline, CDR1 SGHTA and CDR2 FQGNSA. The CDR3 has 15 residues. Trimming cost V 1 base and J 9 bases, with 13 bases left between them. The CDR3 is CASSLESIRGSPLHF. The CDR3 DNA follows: TGTGCCAGCAGCTTAGAAAGTATTCGGGGTTCACCCCTCCACTTT. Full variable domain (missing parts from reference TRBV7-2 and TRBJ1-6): GAGVSQSPSNKVTEKGKDVELRCDPISGHTALYWYRQSLGQGLEFLIYFQGNSAPDKSGLPSDRFSAERTGGSVSTLTIQRTQQEDSAVYLCASSLESIRGSPLHFGNGTRLTVT.

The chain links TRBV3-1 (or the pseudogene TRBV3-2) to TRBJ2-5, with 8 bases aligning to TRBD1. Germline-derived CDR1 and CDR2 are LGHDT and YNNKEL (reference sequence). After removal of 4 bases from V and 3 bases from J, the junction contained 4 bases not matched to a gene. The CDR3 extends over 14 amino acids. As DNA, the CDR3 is TGTGCCAGCAGCCCCGCGGACAGGGAAGAGACCCAGTACTTC. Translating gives CASSPADREETQYF.

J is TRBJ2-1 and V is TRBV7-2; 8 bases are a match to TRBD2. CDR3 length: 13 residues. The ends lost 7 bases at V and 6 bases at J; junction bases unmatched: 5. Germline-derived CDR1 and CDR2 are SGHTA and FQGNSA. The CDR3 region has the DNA TGTGCCAGCACCAGAAGCGGGAGCAATGAGCAGTTCTTC. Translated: CASTRSGSNEQFF.

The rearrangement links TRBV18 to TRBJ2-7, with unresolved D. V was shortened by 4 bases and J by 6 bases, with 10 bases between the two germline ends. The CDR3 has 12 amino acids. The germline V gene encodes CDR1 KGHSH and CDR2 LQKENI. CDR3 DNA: TGTGCCAGCTCACACCCAGCGAGCGAGCAGTACTTC. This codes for CASSHPASEQYF.